This TCR beta chain was sequenced during a study of read filtering for tumor transcriptome and immune sequencing. Study as a whole: DNase treatment preceded whole-transcriptome library preparation.

Whole-study results and caveats: In IR-seq, single-read clonotypes were about 80% of clonotypes but approximately 3.5% of reads. IR-seq and RNA-seq agreed better without single-read clonotypes.

From 300 to 450 ng of RNA, a library with molecular barcoded alpha/delta and beta/gamma adaptors was made. A single record per CDR3 protein comes from TCRdb applying MiXCR to the reads. The sample lists fewer than 90,000 distinct CDR3 sequences, 9% to 15% occurring once. In its sample, this clonotype was seen many times. What it binds is not known. The germline gives CDR1 SGHVS, CDR2 FQNEAQ. Trimming pared 0 bases from V and 3 bases from J, leaving 12 bases between. CDR3 length: 16 amino acids. The sequenced sample consisted of a population of CD138-negative cells sorted from bone marrow. This clonotype was obtained from a donor at least 40 years old with multiple myeloma. J is TRBJ2-1 and V is TRBV7-8, with D maybe TRBD2 (5 bases). DNA of the CDR3: TGTGCCAGCAGCTTAGCGAACCGAGGGATCTACAATGAGCAGTTCTTC. It is translated as CASSLANRGIYNEQFF.